These T cell receptor beta chains were read from a single sample in a study of cytomegalovirus exposure and HLA in healthy donors. TCRdb's table, derived via immunoSEQ multiplex PCR, lists solely in-frame clones and lacks some. The data hold about 130,000 clones, with 70% to 85% observed a single time. Sequences were obtained from PBMCs. All receptors derive from a man aged 50-60 years in good health and CMV-seronegative. Each CDR3 is given with its conserved first and last residue. The D gene is left open where the match is weak. Size is stated for part of the rows, as once, few or many counts, or as a class when the clone is expanded.

d_gene	j_gene	abundance	v_gene	CDR3nt	CDR3aa
.	TRBJ2-7	.	TRBV5-1	TGCGCCAGCAGCGAGGGGCCAGGGGAGTCGTACGAGCAGTACTTC	CASSEGPGESYEQYF
TRBD1	TRBJ1-1	few	TRBV5-1	TGCGCCAGCAGCGTGGGGTCATACAGGGGGAACACTGAAGCTTTCTTT	CASSVGSYRGNTEAFF
TRBD1	TRBJ1-1	.	TRBV5-1	TGCGCCAGCAGCACCGACAGGGGGGGTAACACTGAAGCTTTCTTT	CASSTDRGGNTEAFF
.	TRBJ2-7	.	TRBV29-1	TGCAGCGTTGATACAGGGTCCACCTACGAGCAGTACTTC	CSVDTGSTYEQYF
.	TRBJ1-1	.	TRBV4-1	TGCGCCAGCAGCCCCGGCCTATGGGGGGGGAACACTGAAGCTTTCTTT	CASSPGLWGGNTEAFF
.	TRBJ2-7	.	TRBV10-2	TGCGCCAGCAGTGGTACCTACGAGCAGTACTTC	CASSGTYEQYF
.	TRBJ1-5	.	TRBV19	TGTGCCAGTAGTATCGAGGGGGACAGCAATCAGCCCCAGCATTTT	CASSIEGDSNQPQHF
.	TRBJ2-4	.	TRBV12-5	TGTGCTAGTGGTTTGGTACCGGCAGGCCACAAAAACATTCAGTACTTC	CASGLVPAGHKNIQYF
TRBD1	TRBJ2-5	.	TRBV6-6	TGTGCCAGCAGTTACCGACAGACAGGGGGCGTAGAGACCCAGTACTTC	CASSYRQTGGVETQYF
.	TRBJ1-3	.	TRBV6-1	TGTGCCAGCAGTGAGGACAGCCTTGGCGGAAACACCATATATTTT	CASSEDSLGGNTIYF
.	TRBJ1-3	once	TRBV2	TGTGCCAGCAGTCCAGGGTTTGGAAACACCATATATTTT	CASSPGFGNTIYF
.	TRBJ1-1	.	TRBV30	TGTGCCTGGAGCGGGGACACAATTAATGAAGCTTTCTTT	CAWSGDTINEAFF
TRBD1	TRBJ1-1	.	TRBV5-6	TGTGCCAGCAGCTTGGGGAATAACAGGGGGGCTGAAGCTTTCTTT	CASSLGNNRGAEAFF
.	TRBJ2-2	.	TRBV7-6	TGTGCCAGCAGGGCCCCAAAAGGGGAGCTGTTTTTT	CASRAPKGELFF
TRBD1	TRBJ1-2	.	TRBV9	TGTGCCAGCAGCGCCGGGGGACAGGTGAACTATGGCTACACCTTC	CASSAGGQVNYGYTF
.	TRBJ1-5	.	TRBV19	TGTGCCAGTAGTATACGAGGGTCTAATCAGCCCCAGCATTTT	CASSIRGSNQPQHF
.	TRBJ2-1	.	TRBV9	TGTGCCAGCAGCCCGACAGGGGCTAGCGGTCCCTATGAGCAGTTCTTC	CASSPTGASGPYEQFF
.	TRBJ2-3	.	TRBV30	TGTGCCTGGGCCCGACAGGCAGATACGCAGTATTTT	CAWARQADTQYF
TRBD2	TRBJ2-3	.	TRBV14	TGTGCCAGCAGCCAGAAGGGACTAGCGGTTTTCACAGATACGCAGTATTTT	CASSQKGLAVFTDTQYF
.	TRBJ2-4	.	TRBV12-5	TGTGCTAGTGGCCCCCACTATTTGGACATTCAGTACTTC	CASGPHYLDIQYF
.	TRBJ1-6	.	TRBV2	TGTGCCAGCAGTTTGGGGAGAGGGGGTTGGTCACCCCTCCACTTT	CASSLGRGGWSPLHF
.	TRBJ1-1	few	TRBV28	TGTGCCAGCAGTACCGGACAGCCTGAAGCTTTCTTT	CASSTGQPEAFF
.	TRBJ1-3	.	TRBV5-4	TGTGCCAGCAGCGACAGACAGGCGTCTGGAAACACCATATATTTT	CASSDRQASGNTIYF
.	TRBJ1-2	.	TRBV4-2	TGTGCCAGCAGCCAAGATCGCCTCGGGACTTATGGCTACACCTTC	CASSQDRLGTYGYTF
TRBD1	TRBJ2-7	.	TRBV6-1	TGTGCCAGCAGTGAAAGACAGGGGGCGCAACCCCACGAGCAGTACTTC	CASSERQGAQPHEQYF